Presented here are 9 T cell receptor beta chains from one specimen sequenced in a study of beta chain features in type 1 diabetes. The study's findings and limits: In every one of the four CD4+ subsets, TCRB CDR3s were moderately but significantly shorter in Type 1 diabetes patients.

All of the isolated RNA was reverse transcribed, so expressed TCRB transcripts were sequenced. Profiled with immunoSEQ multiplex PCR; TCRdb holds only in-frame clones, not every one. The data hold over 650,000 clones, with around 15% observed a single time. Antigens for these TCRs are unknown. Sequencing was carried out using naive CD4+ T cells from blood. All receptors derive from a man younger than 35 with type 1 diabetes.

The rearrangement links TRBV28 to TRBJ1-5; 7 bases align to TRBD1. CDR1 MDHEN and CDR2 SYDVKM come from the germline V gene. This CDR3 spans 15 amino acids. V trimming: 6 bases; J trimming: 2 bases; junction bases outside the gene matches: 7. CDR3: CASSQGQTRNQPQHF. The CDR3 DNA reads TGTGCCAGCAGCCAGGGACAGACCCGCAATCAGCCCCAGCATTTT. Drawing the rest from reference TRBV28 and TRBJ1-5, the complete variable domain is DVKVTQSSRYLVKRTGEKVFLECVQDMDHENMFWYRQDPGLGLRLIYFSYDVKMKEKGDIPEGYSVSREKKERFSLILESASTNQTSMYLCASSQGQTRNQPQHFGDGTRLSIL.

The rearrangement links TRBV5-4 to TRBJ1-1; weak D call: TRBD1 (5 bases). The CDR3 is made up of 14 amino acids. Germline V lookup: CDR1 SGHNT, CDR2 YYREEE (reference sequence). V gave up 9 bases and J gave up 1 base, with 16 bases separating them. Written as DNA, the CDR3 is TGTGCCACCATCAGTCAGGGAAAGAACACTGAAGCTTTCTTT. The encoded protein is CATISQGKNTEAFF.

V usage is TRBV2 and J usage is TRBJ1-1; weak D call: TRBD1 (6 bases). V was pared by 3 bases and J by 1 base, with 9 bases between. The CDR3 runs to 14 residues. The germline V gene has CDR1 SNHLY and CDR2 FYNNEI. The CDR3 DNA reads as TGTGCCAGCAGTGAGGGACACACGAACACTGAAGCTTTCTTT. Its translation: CASSEGHTNTEAFF.

The J gene is TRBJ2-1, the V gene TRBV30; 8 bases are shared with TRBD2. Germline lookup yields CDR1 GTSNPN and CDR2 SVGIG (reference sequence). V trimming: 5 bases; J trimming: 10 bases; junction bases outside the gene matches: 4. The CDR3 spans 11 residues. CDR3 sequence: CAWVSGGEQFF. Here the CDR3 DNA reads TGTGCCTGGGTCAGCGGGGGAGAGCAGTTCTTC.

The rearrangement uses TRBV7-2 and TRBJ1-1, with 7 bases that match TRBD1. V shed 6 bases, J shed 4 bases, and the junction held 5 bases outside the gene matches. This CDR3 is built from 13 residues. Germline values: CDR1 SGHTA, CDR2 FQGNSA. DNA of the CDR3: TGTGCCAGCAGAAGACAGGGCGGCACTGAAGCTTTCTTT. Its protein is CASRRQGGTEAFF.

There are a few counts of this clone. The chain recombines TRBV6-5 with TRBJ1-2, with unresolved D. From germline, CDR1 is MNHEY and CDR2 SVGAGI. The CDR3 contains 15 residues. Trimming pared 11 bases from V and 2 bases from J, leaving 21 bases between. The CDR3 DNA reads TGTGCCGCCCAGTCGAACCTCGCAGGCAACTATGGCTACACCTTC. This encodes CAAQSNLAGNYGYTF.

This clone turned up a few times. This specimen includes other DNA sequences encoding the same CDR3. The chain joins TRBV14 to TRBJ2-7; D uncertain. Per the germline V gene, CDR1 is SGHDN and CDR2 is FVKESK. The V gene lost 4 bases and the J gene lost 4 bases, with 5 bases spanning the gap. The CDR3 spans 11 residues. CDR3 bases: TGTGCCAGCAGCCGCGGATACGAGCAGTACTTC. Its translation: CASSRGYEQYF. Variable domain in full (rest from reference TRBV14 and TRBJ2-7): EAGVTQFPSHSVIEKGQTVTLRCDPISGHDNLYWYRRVMGKEIKFLLHFVKESKQDESGMPNNRFLAERTGGTYSTLKVQPAELEDSGVYFCASSRGYEQYFGPGTRLTVT.

The rearrangement uses TRBV4-3 and TRBJ2-2, with no clear D. CDR1 LGHNA and CDR2 YSLEER come from the germline V gene. V lost 0 bases, J lost 6 bases, and 11 bases lay in between. CDR3 length: 15 residues. The CDR3 DNA sequence: TGCGCCAGCAGCCAAGATTCCTATGACGCCGGGGAGCTGTTTTTT. Its protein is CASSQDSYDAGELFF.

This clone was counted a few times. The chain combines TRBV6-6 with TRBJ2-2; TRBD2 agrees at 8 bases. CDR3 size: 16 residues. The V gene end was trimmed by 2 bases and the J gene end by 1 base; junction bases not matched to a gene: 3. Germline assignment: CDR1 MNHNY and CDR2 SVGAGI (reference sequence). The CDR3 protein is CASSYASGRNTGELFF. For the CDR3, the DNA is TGTGCCAGCAGTTACGCCAGCGGGAGGAACACCGGGGAGCTGTTTTTT.